These 30 T cell receptor beta chains were all obtained from the same sample, sequenced in a study of T cells after yellow fever vaccination. Via MiXCR, TCRdb re-called the 5' RACE reads, giving one row per CDR3 protein. The sample yields 300,000 or so distinct CDR3 sequences, approximately 4% seen once. The sequencing used PBMCs, collected 5 days after the yellow fever booster vaccination. These receptors came from a young man who received the YFV17D yellow fever vaccine.

This clonotype was detected many times. The chain joins TRBV5-1 to TRBJ2-2; 8 positions agree with TRBD2. Trimming took 5 bases from V and 4 from J; bases not matched to a gene: 10. Per the germline V gene, CDR1 is SGHRS and CDR2 is YFSETQ. The CDR3 extends over 16 amino acids. The CDR3 loop is CASSNIREGPTGELFF. As DNA, the CDR3 is TGCGCCAGCAGTAACATCCGGGAGGGTCCCACCGGGGAGCTGTTTTTT. Looking up the rest from reference TRBV5-1 and TRBJ2-2 gives the full variable domain: KAGVTQTPRYLIKTRGQQVTLSCSPISGHRSVSWYQQTPGQGLQFLFEYFSETQRNKGNFPGRFSGRQFSNSRSEMNVSTLELGDSALYLCASSNIREGPTGELFFGEGSRLTVL.

The chain uses TRBV5-6 and TRBJ2-7; D gene ambiguous. The CDR3 extends over 15 amino acids. V was pared by 3 bases and J by 0 bases, with 13 bases between. CDR1 is SGHDT, CDR2 YYEEEE, per germline. CDR3 DNA sequence: TGTGCCAGCAGCTCTGGGCCTCTGAGCTCCTACGAGCAGTACTTC. This codes for CASSSGPLSSYEQYF.

At least ten counts were recorded for this clonotype. The chain combines TRBV5-6 with TRBJ1-1, with D uncertain. This CDR3 spans 13 amino acids. V was pared by 0 bases and J by 1 base, with 4 bases between. Per the germline V gene, CDR1 is SGHDT and CDR2 is YYEEEE. DNA of the CDR3: TGTGCCAGCAGCTTGGAAAGGAACACTGAAGCTTTCTTT. Translation: CASSLERNTEAFF.

Here the CDR3 reads CASSPGVYYGYTF. DNA of the CDR3: TGTGCCAGCAGCCCCGGTGTGTACTATGGCTACACCTTC. The V call is TRBV6-5, the J call TRBJ1-2; D is unresolved. Germline V CDR1 and CDR2: MNHEY, SVGAGI. Deletions cut 6 bases from V and 3 bases from J, with 11 bases between. The CDR3 consists of 13 residues.

The chain combines TRBV2 with TRBJ1-4, with D possibly matching TRBD1 (6 bases). Trimming removed 6 bases at V and 8 bases at J, with 16 bases between. The CDR3 contains 14 residues. Germline-derived CDR1 and CDR2 are SNHLY and FYNNEI. The CDR3 sequence: CASRDRLLEEKLFF. The CDR3 DNA reads as TGTGCCAGCAGAGACAGGCTATTAGAGGAAAAACTGTTTTTT.

There are a few counts of this clonotype. The chain joins TRBV29-1 to TRBJ2-5, with D perhaps matching TRBD1 (5 bases). The CDR3 is 17 amino acids. The V end lost 3 bases, the J end lost 2 bases, and 22 bases lay between the germline ends. CDR1 and CDR2 (germline): SQVTM, ANQGSEA. The CDR3 bases are TGCAGCGTTGAGACCGTGTCCGACAGAGATTCGCAAGAGACCCAGTACTTC. It specifies CSVETVSDRDSQETQYF.

A few counts support this clonotype. The J gene is TRBJ1-1, the V gene TRBV18; 9 bases line up with TRBD1. This CDR3 has 14 residues. After removal of 2 bases from V and 3 bases from J, the junction contained 1 base not matched to a gene. The V gene's germline CDR1 is KGHSH and CDR2 LQKENI. In DNA, the CDR3 is TGTGCCAGCTCACCAGACAGGGGGTACACTGAAGCTTTCTTT. It encodes CASSPDRGYTEAFF.

V gene TRBV11-2 combines with J gene TRBJ2-5; D may be TRBD1 or TRBD2 (5 bases each). The V gene lost 0 bases and the J gene lost 5 bases, with 16 bases spanning the gap. CDR1 SGHAT and CDR2 FQNNGV come from the germline V gene. The CDR3 is made up of 16 amino acids. DNA for the CDR3: TGTGCCAGCAGCTTAGATCGAGGGGTCGTTCGGGAGACCCAGTACTTC. This encodes CASSLDRGVVRETQYF.

This clonotype was picked up many times. This rearrangement joins TRBV5-1 to TRBJ1-5; D unclear. V was shortened by 2 bases and J by 2 bases, with 5 bases between the two germline ends. CDR1 is SGHRS, CDR2 YFSETQ, per germline. This CDR3 comprises 13 residues. The CDR3 loop is CASSLTGNQPQHF. CDR3 bases: TGCGCCAGCAGCTTAACAGGCAATCAGCCCCAGCATTTT.

The genes are TRBV7-9 and TRBJ1-2; tentatively, D is TRBD1 (6 bases). The CDR3 loop spans 16 amino acids. Germline CDR1 reads SEHNR; CDR2 reads FQNEAQ (reference sequence). V was trimmed by 4 bases and J by 2 bases, leaving 17 bases between them. DNA of the CDR3: TGTGCCAGCAGCTCCTCCGTAAGGACAGTAAACTATGGCTACACCTTC. It encodes CASSSSVRTVNYGYTF.

V is TRBV9 and J is TRBJ1-6, with D tentatively TRBD1 (6 bases). Looked up from germline, CDR1 is SGDLS and CDR2 is YYNGEE. The V end was cut by 4 bases, the J end by 7 bases, with 12 bases between. This CDR3 has 14 residues. CDR3 protein: CASSPPTGNSPLHF. The CDR3 DNA sequence: TGTGCCAGCAGCCCTCCTACAGGGAATTCACCCCTCCACTTT.

This clonotype showed up many times. The gene calls are TRBV7-6 and TRBJ2-5; 7 positions agree with TRBD2. Germline V gene data show CDR1 as SGHVS and CDR2 as FNYEAQ. The CDR3 runs 15 residues. J lost 5 bases, V lost 7 bases, and 13 bases had no gene match. The CDR3 DNA sequence: TGTGCCAGCACCCTAGCGGCTAGCCGGGGGGAGACCCAGTACTTC. This translates into CASTLAASRGETQYF.

This clonotype was seen many times. The gene calls are TRBV5-1 and TRBJ2-7; 7 nucleotides agree with TRBD2. The CDR3 contains 16 residues. Germline V gene data show CDR1 as SGHRS and CDR2 as YFSETQ. J gave up 4 bases and V 0 bases, and 10 bases lay outside the gene matches. CDR3 residues: CASSLEPARGIYEQYV. For the CDR3, the DNA is TGCGCCAGCAGCTTGGAGCCAGCGCGGGGGATTTACGAGCAGTACGTC.

CDR3 nucleotide sequence: TGTGCCAGCAGTACCAGGGGGACTAGGCCCTACGAGCAGTACTTC. Translating gives CASSTRGTRPYEQYF. V gene TRBV6-5 combines with J gene TRBJ2-7; possibly TRBD2 for D (8 bases). The CDR3 has 15 amino acids. Trimming stripped 5 bases from V and 2 bases from J, with 16 bases between. Germline assignment: CDR1 MNHEY and CDR2 SVGAGI.

A few counts support this clonotype. The rearrangement joins TRBV18 to TRBJ1-2, with D uncertain. This CDR3 spans 12 amino acids. Trimming shortened V by 0 bases and J by 8 bases, and 7 bases separated the two germline ends. In germline, CDR1 is KGHSH, CDR2 LQKENI. CDR3 nucleotides: TGTGCCAGCTCACCACCGTTCAGCGGCTACACCTTC. Encoded protein: CASSPPFSGYTF.

V usage is TRBV7-8 and J usage is TRBJ1-6; D is uncertain. Germline V gene lookup returns CDR1 SGHVS and CDR2 FQNEAQ. Trimming took off 2 bases at V and 0 bases at J, with 11 bases between the two ends. This CDR3 has 17 residues. CDR3 nucleotide sequence: TGTGCCAGCAGCTTACTTTCGGGAAGCTCCTATAATTCACCCCTCCACTTT. The encoded protein is CASSLLSGSSYNSPLHF.

The chain has TRBV19 and TRBJ1-2, with 8 bases that match TRBD1. This CDR3 has 15 residues. Germline trimming cut 7 bases from V and 0 bases from J; bases unmatched to any gene: 7. Germline CDR1 LNHDA, CDR2 SQIVND (reference sequence). CDR3 sequence reads: CASTKRDRTNYGYTF. For the CDR3, the DNA is TGTGCCAGTACTAAGAGGGACAGGACTAACTATGGCTACACCTTC.

This clonotype came up a few times. The rearrangement links TRBV28 to TRBJ2-5; D may be TRBD2 (5 bases). V was cut by 3 bases and J by 5 bases, with 13 bases left in between. Germline lookup yields CDR1 MDHEN and CDR2 SYDVKM. This CDR3 is built from 14 residues. The CDR3 region is CASSFFAGGETQYF. In DNA, the CDR3 is TGTGCCAGCAGTTTTTTCGCGGGTGGGGAGACCCAGTACTTC.

This clonotype was detected only a few times. The chain joins TRBV18 to TRBJ1-5; 9 nucleotides line up with TRBD1. J gave up 4 bases and V 6 bases, and 7 bases lay outside the gene matches. The CDR3 spans 15 residues. The germline V gene has CDR1 KGHSH and CDR2 LQKENI. CDR3 nucleotide sequence: TGTGCCAGCTCGCCCCGACAGGGGGAAAATCAGCCCCAGCATTTT. Amino acids: CASSPRQGENQPQHF.

With respect to this clonotype: With a much larger clone just one base away, this may be a read error. V usage is TRBV7-9 and J usage is TRBJ2-3; D remains ambiguous. With 6 bases removed from V and 5 bases from J, the gap between germline ends came to 18 bases. The CDR3 length is 15 residues. Germline CDR1 SEHNR, CDR2 FQNEAQ (reference sequence). The CDR3 protein is CASRATEEFIDTQYF. CDR3 DNA sequence: TGTGCCAGCAGAGCTACCGAGGAGTTCATAGATACGCAGTATTTT.

This clonotype was detected many times. The CDR3: CASSLADEQFF. Written as DNA, the CDR3 is TGCGCCAGCAGCCTCGCGGATGAGCAGTTCTTC. The chain couples TRBV5-1 to TRBJ2-1; D is ambiguous. The CDR3 is 11 residues long. The V gene's germline CDR1 is SGHRS and CDR2 YFSETQ. V was clipped by 4 bases and J by 8 bases, with 7 bases between them.

This clonotype came up a few times. V and J are TRBV7-9 and TRBJ2-3; D may be TRBD1 (6 bases). The CDR3 is 14 residues long. Germline V lookup: CDR1 SEHNR, CDR2 FQNEAQ (reference sequence). V lost 2 bases, J lost 2 bases, and 8 bases lay in between. CDR3 sequence (DNA): TGTGCCAGCAGCTTACCAGGGGTCACAGATACGCAGTATTTT. It codes for CASSLPGVTDTQYF.

In its sample, this clonotype was seen many times. This chain connects TRBV4-3 to TRBJ2-7, with 10 bases aligning to TRBD1. The germline gives CDR1 LGHNA, CDR2 YSLEER. The CDR3 length is 15 residues. V lost 0 bases, J lost 3 bases, and 2 bases stayed unmatched. CDR3 sequence (DNA): TGCGCCAGCAGCCAAGATGGGACAGGGGTCTACGAGCAGTACTTC. Protein product: CASSQDGTGVYEQYF.

This clonotype was picked up a small number of times. The chain couples TRBV6-6 to TRBJ2-1; D ambiguous. Germline V gene lookup returns CDR1 MNHNY and CDR2 SVGAGI (reference sequence). V shed 7 bases and J shed 7 bases, with 11 bases lying between them. CDR3 size: 12 residues. CDR3 residues: CASTHDWNEQFF. CDR3 in DNA: TGTGCCAGCACCCACGACTGGAATGAGCAGTTCTTC.

In this sample, this clonotype turned up a few times. The rearrangement joins TRBV10-1 to TRBJ2-5, with D perhaps TRBD1 or TRBD2 (5 bases each). This CDR3 is built from 15 residues. Germline CDR1 WNHNN, CDR2 SYGVQD (reference sequence). V was pared by 4 bases and J by 5 bases, with 17 bases between. CDR3 sequence: CASSASPGPWETQYF. The CDR3 DNA follows: TGCGCCAGCAGTGCCAGTCCGGGGCCCTGGGAGACCCAGTACTTC.

The gene calls are TRBV29-1 and TRBJ2-3, with D possibly TRBD2 on 6 matching bases. The CDR3 is 18 amino acids. Germline V gene data show CDR1 as SQVTM and CDR2 as ANQGSEA. Trimming stripped 7 bases from V and 6 bases from J, with 32 bases between. The CDR3 DNA is TGCAGCGCTGGAGAGTCTAGCGCGGGATCTGTTTATTACGATACGCAGTATTTT. Residues: CSAGESSAGSVYYDTQYF.

This clonotype showed up just a few times. The rearrangement joins TRBV5-4 to TRBJ1-2; D possibly corresponds to TRBD1 (5 bases). Trimming stripped 6 bases from V and 6 bases from J, with 18 bases between. This CDR3 comprises 14 residues. Germline assignment: CDR1 SGHNT and CDR2 YYREEE (reference sequence). Written as DNA, the CDR3 is TGTGCCAGCACCCAAGGTGGGGGACCTGATGGCTACACCTTC. It is translated as CASTQGGGPDGYTF.

This clonotype has just a few counts. The gene calls are TRBV29-1 and TRBJ2-5; 7 nucleotides match TRBD2. The CDR3 length is 15 residues. With 6 bases clipped from V and 3 bases from J, the junction kept 13 bases outside the gene matches. In germline, CDR1 is SQVTM, CDR2 ANQGSEA. CDR3 sequence: CSVENEAGPEETQYF. The CDR3 DNA is TGCAGCGTGGAAAACGAAGCGGGGCCGGAAGAGACCCAGTACTTC.

This clonotype was found many times. The chain links TRBV9 to TRBJ2-2, with TRBD2 matching over 10 bases. This CDR3 has 14 residues. Germline V CDR1 and CDR2: SGDLS, YYNGEE. The V gene end was trimmed by 5 bases and the J gene end by 7 bases; junction bases not matched to a gene: 5. The DNA for the CDR3 is TGTGCCAGCAGAGCGGGGGGGCCCGGCGGGGAGCTGTTTTTT. The encoded protein is CASRAGGPGGELFF. Full variable domain (remainder filled in from reference TRBV9 and TRBJ2-2): DSGVTQTPKHLITATGQRVTLRCSPRSGDLSVYWYQQSLDQGLQFLIQYYNGEERAKGNILERFSAQQFPDLHSELNLSSLELGDSALYFCASRAGGPGGELFFGEGSRLTVL.

This clonotype came up many times. This chain connects TRBV5-1 to TRBJ2-1; D unclear. The CDR3 extends over 12 amino acids. The V and J ends lost 0 bases and 8 bases respectively, with 6 bases between them. Germline-derived CDR1 and CDR2 are SGHRS and YFSETQ. CDR3 DNA: TGCGCCAGCAGCTTGGATGCGTATGAGCAGTTCTTC. Its protein product is CASSLDAYEQFF.